The next 7 T cell receptor beta chains were all read from a single sample in a study of CD4 T cells in relation to SARS-CoV-2 and coronaviruses. Antigens for these TCRs are unknown. Before the COVID-19 pandemic, during about 2010-2018, CD4+ T cells were taken from unexposed donors. The cells were cultured for over eight days before CD4+ T cells were isolated. The data were produced by immunoSEQ multiplex PCR, yet TCRdb's version contains in-frame clones alone and is incomplete. The data contain about 22,000 clones, just over 65% of them singletons. Sequenced sample: CD4+ T cells from PBMCs, cultured in vitro. All receptors derive from a human donor in good health.

In its sample, this clone was seen a few times. The chain joins TRBV7-2 to TRBJ2-2; D might be TRBD2 (7 bases). With 4 bases removed from V and 6 bases from J, the gap between germline ends came to 12 bases. From germline, CDR1 is SGHTA and CDR2 FQGNSA. The CDR3 loop spans 14 amino acids. The CDR3 DNA sequence: TGTGCCAGCAGCTACGGGGGGCCCGCCGGGGAGCTGTTTTTT. Translation: CASSYGGPAGELFF. The full variable domain, with the rest looked up from reference TRBV7-2 and TRBJ2-2, is GAGVSQSPSNKVTEKGKDVELRCDPISGHTALYWYRQSLGQGLEFLIYFQGNSAPDKSGLPSDRFSAERTGGSVSTLTIQRTQQEDSAVYLCASSYGGPAGELFFGEGSRLTVL.

J is TRBJ2-6 and V is TRBV3-1 (or the pseudogene TRBV3-2), with D uncertain. Germline V CDR1 and CDR2: LGHDT, YNNKEL (reference sequence). Trimming cost V 2 bases and J 1 base, with 6 bases left between them. The CDR3 is 15 residues long. The CDR3 reads CASSQSLSGANVLTF. CDR3 nucleotide sequence: TGTGCCAGCAGCCAATCCCTTTCTGGGGCCAACGTCCTGACTTTC.

CDR3 protein: CASSGPDRVPQPQHF. In nucleotides, the CDR3 is TGTGCCAGCAGCGGCCCCGACAGGGTCCCTCAGCCCCAGCATTTT. The genes are TRBV9 and TRBJ1-5; the match to TRBD1 covers 7 bases. Trimming removed 3 bases from V and 6 bases from J; junction bases left unmatched: 9. From germline, CDR1 is SGDLS and CDR2 YYNGEE. This CDR3 has 15 amino acids.

The chain is built from TRBV5-1 and TRBJ2-7; D gene uncertain. Germline V gene data show CDR1 as SGHRS and CDR2 as YFSETQ. This CDR3 is 14 amino acids long. Deletions cut 0 bases from V and 5 bases from J, with 12 bases between. CDR3 region: CASSLVLGRNEQYF. The CDR3 nucleotides are TGCGCCAGCAGCTTGGTGCTGGGTCGGAACGAGCAGTACTTC.

The chain carries TRBV7-2 and TRBJ2-2, with D perhaps matching TRBD1 (6 bases). The CDR3 sequence is 13 residues long. V lost 3 bases, J lost 6 bases, and 8 bases lay in between. CDR1 and CDR2 from the germline V gene are SGHTA and FQGNSA. This CDR3 is CASSFKGAGELFF. The CDR3 nucleotides are TGTGCCAGCAGCTTCAAGGGGGCCGGGGAGCTGTTTTTT. Full variable domain (rest looked up from reference TRBV7-2 and TRBJ2-2): GAGVSQSPSNKVTEKGKDVELRCDPISGHTALYWYRQSLGQGLEFLIYFQGNSAPDKSGLPSDRFSAERTGGSVSTLTIQRTQQEDSAVYLCASSFKGAGELFFGEGSRLTVL.

The chain carries TRBV9 and TRBJ2-5; D ambiguous. Germline CDR1 reads SGDLS; CDR2 reads YYNGEE. Trimming cost V 1 base and J 1 base, with 5 bases left between them. There are 13 residues in the CDR3. CDR3 in amino acids: CASSVNTQETQYF. CDR3 bases: TGTGCCAGCAGCGTAAACACCCAAGAGACCCAGTACTTC. Full variable domain (rest looked up from reference TRBV9 and TRBJ2-5): DSGVTQTPKHLITATGQRVTLRCSPRSGDLSVYWYQQSLDQGLQFLIQYYNGEERAKGNILERFSAQQFPDLHSELNLSSLELGDSALYFCASSVNTQETQYFGPGTRLLVL.

V gene TRBV6-2 or TRBV6-3 combines with J gene TRBJ2-7, with a weak D call TRBD2 (6 bases). The V gene lost 4 bases and the J gene lost 1 base, with 11 bases spanning the gap. Germline values: CDR1 MNHEY, CDR2 SVGEGT. The CDR3 runs 14 residues. CDR3 bases: TGTGCCAGCAGTTTGGGACTCCATTCCTACGAGCAGTACTTC. Its protein product is CASSLGLHSYEQYF.